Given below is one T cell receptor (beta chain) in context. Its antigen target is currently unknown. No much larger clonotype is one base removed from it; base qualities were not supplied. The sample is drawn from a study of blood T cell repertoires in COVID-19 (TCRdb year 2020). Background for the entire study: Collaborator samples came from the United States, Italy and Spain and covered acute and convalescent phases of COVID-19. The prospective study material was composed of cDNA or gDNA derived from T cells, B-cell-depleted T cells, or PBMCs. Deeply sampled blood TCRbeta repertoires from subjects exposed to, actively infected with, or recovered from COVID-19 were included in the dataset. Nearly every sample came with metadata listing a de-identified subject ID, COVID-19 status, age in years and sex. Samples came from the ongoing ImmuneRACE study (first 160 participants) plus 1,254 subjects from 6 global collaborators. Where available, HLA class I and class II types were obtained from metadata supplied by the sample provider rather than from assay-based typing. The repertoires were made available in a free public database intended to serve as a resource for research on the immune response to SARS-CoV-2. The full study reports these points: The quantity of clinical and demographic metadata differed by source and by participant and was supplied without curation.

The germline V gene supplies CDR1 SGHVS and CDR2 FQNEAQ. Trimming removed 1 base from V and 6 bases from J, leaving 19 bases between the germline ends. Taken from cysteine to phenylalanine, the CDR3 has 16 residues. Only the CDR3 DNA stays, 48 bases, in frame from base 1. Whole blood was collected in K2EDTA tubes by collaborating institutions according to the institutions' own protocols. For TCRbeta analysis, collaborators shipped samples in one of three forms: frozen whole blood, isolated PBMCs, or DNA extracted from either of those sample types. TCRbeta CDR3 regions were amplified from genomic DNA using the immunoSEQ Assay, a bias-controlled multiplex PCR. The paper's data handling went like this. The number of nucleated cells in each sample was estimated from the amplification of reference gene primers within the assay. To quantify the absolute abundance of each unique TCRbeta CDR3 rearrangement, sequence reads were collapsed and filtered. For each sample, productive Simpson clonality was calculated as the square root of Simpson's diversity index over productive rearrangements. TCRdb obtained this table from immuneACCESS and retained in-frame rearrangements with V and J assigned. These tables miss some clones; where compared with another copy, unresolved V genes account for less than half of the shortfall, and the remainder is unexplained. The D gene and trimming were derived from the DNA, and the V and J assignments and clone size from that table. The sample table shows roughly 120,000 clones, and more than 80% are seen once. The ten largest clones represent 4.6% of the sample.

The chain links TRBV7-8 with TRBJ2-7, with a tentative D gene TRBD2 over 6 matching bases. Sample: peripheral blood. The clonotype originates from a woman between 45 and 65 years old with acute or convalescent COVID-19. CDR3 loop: CASSLGLGLTTGEQYF. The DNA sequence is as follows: TGTGCCAGCAGCTTAGGGCTCGGACTAACTACCGGCGAGCAGTACTTC.